Given below is one T cell receptor beta chain in context. Its specificity is not known. The junction and the germline gene differ at one end; a read error may be behind it. The entry originates in a study of CD8 T cells in ankylosing spondylitis. The CDR3 sequence is 13 residues long. Germline CDR1 is SGHRS and CDR2 is YFSETQ. A quantitative 5'-RACE method, one with molecular barcodes, was used to make TCR beta libraries. TCRdb processed the 5' RACE reads anew with MiXCR; each CDR3 protein has one entry. The sample contains 180,000 or so distinct CDR3 sequences, approximately 10% of which appear only once. The study, taken as a whole, reports: Apparently characteristic of ankylosing spondylitis blood was a TCR beta motif (about eight highly homologous variants). Disease-linked clones reportedly showed significant enrichment in matched ankylosing spondylitis synovial fluid.

The chain couples TRBV5-1 to TRBJ2-7; TRBD2 matches 10 bases. The material sequenced was blood, either unsorted or a sorted T cell fraction (not recorded which). This sequence was found in a male donor with ankylosing spondylitis or in good health (not recorded which). Written as DNA, the CDR3 is TGCGCCAGCAGCTTGGTGACGACTAGCGGGCCATCCTTC. It translates to CASSLVTTSGPSF.